This is a list of T cell receptor beta chains from one sample in a study of cytomegalovirus exposure and HLA in healthy donors. Produced via immunoSEQ multiplex PCR; TCRdb's table is partial and in-frame only. The table includes around 200,000 clones, approximately 86% detected once. The material sequenced was PBMCs. Every receptor here comes from a woman aged 25 to 45 in good health and CMV-seronegative. Both conserved end residues are trimmed from each CDR3. The order of the fields is D gene, J gene, V gene, CDR3 protein. The D gene is left open where the match is weak.

>.|TRBJ2-3|TRBV11-3
ASSPWATDTQY
>TRBD2|TRBJ2-7|TRBV29-1
SVVGLAGTYEQY
>.|TRBJ2-1|TRBV5-1
ASSLAWETEQF
>TRBD2|TRBJ2-7|TRBV5-4
ASSSGLAGGRGEQY
>.|TRBJ2-5|TRBV28
ASGGRSDQETQY
>.|TRBJ2-1|TRBV11-3
ASSFSRDSRSSSYNEQF
>.|TRBJ2-7|TRBV7-3
ASSLNPARVDEQY
>TRBD1|TRBJ1-2|TRBV5-1
ASSLQGGYGYT
>TRBD2|TRBJ2-1|TRBV7-9
ASSPAGGGTYNEQF
>.|TRBJ2-7|TRBV5-4
ASSSWTGAYEQY
>TRBD2|TRBJ2-5|TRBV15
ATSRVLAGRETQY
>.|TRBJ2-3|TRBV6-6
ASSYAQGMRDTQY
>TRBD1|TRBJ1-1|TRBV5-1
ASSSTGGQGTEAF
>.|TRBJ1-5|TRBV7-9
ASSQGNQPQH
>TRBD2|TRBJ2-1|TRBV6-1
ASGGDLAVYNEQF
>TRBD2|TRBJ2-5|TRBV7-9
ASSLRRGGLETQY
>TRBD1|TRBJ2-7|TRBV5-1
ASSLGPGTGNYEQY
>TRBD1|TRBJ2-3|TRBV7-6
ASSPRQGALADTQY
>TRBD1|TRBJ2-3|TRBV7-9
ASSRTPGTGYTDTQY
>.|TRBJ2-2|TRBV10-1
ASIHSQNTGELF
>.|TRBJ2-3|TRBV2
ASSELLITDTQY
>.|TRBJ1-1|TRBV6-1
ASSSTENTEAF
>.|TRBJ1-1|TRBV6-1
ASSELGGAEAF
>.|TRBJ2-5|TRBV7-8
ASSLGLQETQY
>TRBD2|TRBJ2-2|TRBV28
ASKRGGRRSGELF
>.|TRBJ2-1|TRBV4-2
ASSRDGSSYNEQF
>TRBD1|TRBJ2-7|TRBV6-1
ASSIPGQGVHEQY
>TRBD2|TRBJ2-1|TRBV30
AWTRGTDNEQF
>.|TRBJ2-7|TRBV13
ASSNRGEQY
>TRBD2|TRBJ2-3|TRBV4-1
ASSQVSGGGDTQY
>TRBD1|TRBJ1-2|TRBV7-2
ASRLFAGGDYGYT